The text below deals with one T cell receptor beta chain. What antigen it recognizes has not been identified. No much larger clone exists at a distance of one base, and base qualities are not known. This specimen comes from a study of beta chain features in type 1 diabetes (dated by TCRdb to the late 2010s). Broadly, across the study: Mean age, gender distribution, total cell number and subset yield did not differ between patients and healthy donors. In the study, recently diagnosed type 1 diabetes patients and matched healthy donors were compared on the TCRB repertoires of their sorted circulating CD4+ T cell subsets. A total of approximately 99,000,000 sorted cells were examined across all samples, and RNA yield correlated strongly with the number of cells per subset. Regulatory and stem cell-like memory subsets were obtained from only 8 patients and about eight healthy donors, while naive and central memory subsets were obtained from all 28 donors.

The germline V gene sets CDR1 to SGHRS and CDR2 to YFSETQ. The trim is 7 bases for V and 1 base for J, with a gap of 14 bases between the germline ends. Inclusive of the bounding cysteine and phenylalanine, the CDR3 is 14 residues long. The entry retains the CDR3 DNA only, 42 bases that are in frame from base 1. A single peripheral blood draw of 90 to 150 mL on average was collected from each donor into heparinised tubes. A BD FACSAria II and a panel including CD45RO, CCR7, CD25, CD127, CD95 and CD27 were used to sort naive, central memory, regulatory and stem cell-like memory CD4+ T cells. Every sorted population had a purity above 95%. PBMCs were isolated immediately by Lymphoprep density gradient centrifugation and stained directly without culture. So that batch effects would be minimized, each experiment stained and sorted samples in pairs, pairing one healthy donor with one patient. The entire amount of isolated RNA was reverse transcribed using the High Capacity cDNA Reverse Transcription Kit, so the sequenced TCRB transcripts were expressed ones. Deep immunoSEQ sequencing was applied to naive, central memory and regulatory T cell samples, giving an average of about 3.6 million total reads per sample. Sorted cells were lysed in RLT buffer, and RNA was extracted using DNase-treated RNeasy Micro or Mini kits according to cell number. Each cell subset was processed separately to prevent cross-contamination, with patient and healthy donor samples processed together. The immunoSEQ multiplex PCR was used to amplify TCRB sequences from cDNA, yielding 87-bp fragments that span the CDR3 region. Sequencing of the amplicons was done on the Illumina HiSeq platform. On the authors' methods: Synthetic template baselines were used to correct PCR bias computationally, reads within Hamming distance 2 were collapsed, and singletons that could not be merged were discarded. Reads were aligned to IMGT to assign V, D and J genes, CDR3 length, and insertions or deletions at six rearrangement sites. Within each subset, clonotype counts were normalized to sorted cell number, and only after that were true diversity and Gini coefficients computed with the tcR R package. Repertoire sharing was quantified using the overlap coefficient calculated on TCRB nucleotide sequences. The table was pulled from immuneACCESS by TCRdb, which kept in-frame rearrangements only. Such tables lose some clones; where checked, under half of the loss comes from unresolved V genes, and the rest has no known cause. Clonal size and the V and J genes are those of that table, whereas D and trimming came from the DNA. This sample is represented by about 150,000 clones; around 7.8% of them were singletons. The ten largest clones add up to about 0.9% of the sample.

Here is what the overall study found, with its caveats: Because cDNA was sequenced instead of genomic DNA, highly expressing activated cells could be over-represented, though the groups showed no difference in activation or CD3 levels. PCR may preferentially amplify shorter templates, but because patient and control samples were amplified and corrected together, any resulting skew would affect both groups equally. Fewer insertions and more nucleotide deletions at VDJ recombination sites were observed in patients with type 1 diabetes, implying thymic rearrangement abnormalities. A moderate but significant shortening of TCRB CDR3 length was observed in type 1 diabetes patients in all four CD4+ subsets. Only small numbers of individuals were included in the HLA sub-analyses, which left unresolved whether HLA type had any influence on TCRB rearrangement. The naive, central memory and regulatory TCRB repertoires appeared to resemble one another more closely among patients than among healthy donors.

The clonotype originates from a woman in her thirties or forties with type 1 diabetes. Material for sequencing was central memory CD4+ T cells from blood. Recombination connected TRBV5-1 to TRBJ1-1, and TRBD1 may be the D gene, going by 6 matching bases. The CDR3 has the sequence CASSSGQPNTEAFF. The nucleotide sequence reads TGCGCCAGCTCCTCTGGACAGCCGAACACTGAAGCTTTCTTT.